This is a list of T cell receptor beta chains from one sample in a study of blood T cell repertoires in COVID-19. Data came from immunoSEQ multiplex PCR; TCRdb stores just in-frame clones and leaves some out. The data hold under 200,000 clones, with about 80% observed a single time. The material sequenced was peripheral blood. The receptors shown here come from a man between 65 and 80 years old with active or convalescent COVID-19. Each CDR3 is given with its conserved first and last residue. The D gene is left open where the match is weak. A row's size may be missing; if present it is once, few, many or a size class.

few,NA,TRBJ1-5,TRBV28,CASNSPGVGNQPQHF,TGTGCCAGCAACAGCCCCGGGGTGGGCAATCAGCCCCAGCATTTT
NA,TRBD1,TRBJ2-7,TRBV5-1,CASSLRDRTHEQYF,TGCGCCAGCAGCTTGCGGGACAGGACCCACGAGCAGTACTTC
NA,NA,TRBJ2-5,TRBV30,CAWIGQKETQYF,TGTGCCTGGATTGGACAGAAAGAGACCCAGTACTTC
NA,NA,TRBJ1-5,TRBV7-7,CASSLAPDQPQHF,TGTGCCAGCAGCTTAGCCCCAGATCAGCCCCAGCATTTT
NA,NA,TRBJ2-2,TRBV6-5,CASSRWTLNTGELFF,TGTGCCAGCAGCCGCTGGACACTGAACACCGGGGAGCTGTTTTTT
once,NA,TRBJ1-5,TRBV5-6,CASSLFSGTNQPQHF,TGTGCCAGCAGCTTGTTTTCGGGGACAAATCAGCCCCAGCATTTT
NA,TRBD2,TRBJ2-1,TRBV10-3,CAISESNPLAGDFGNNEQFF,TGTGCCATCAGTGAGTCGAACCCCTTAGCGGGAGATTTTGGAAACAATGAGCAGTTCTTC
NA,NA,TRBJ2-1,TRBV5-1,CASRQGGHEFF,TGCGCCAGCCGTCAAGGGGGACATGAGTTCTTC
NA,NA,TRBJ1-1,TRBV6-5,CASRRGTVTEAFF,TGTGCCAGCAGGAGGGGGACGGTGACTGAAGCTTTCTTT
NA,NA,TRBJ2-5,TRBV10-2,CASTGSGATGTQYF,TGCGCCAGCACGGGGTCGGGAGCCACCGGGACCCAGTACTTC
NA,NA,TRBJ1-5,TRBV7-9,CASSRGGIQPQHF,TGTGCCAGCAGCCGTGGGGGGATTCAGCCCCAGCATTTT
NA,TRBD1,TRBJ1-2,TRBV2,CASSVGTANYGYTF,TGTGCCAGCAGTGTGGGGACAGCTAACTATGGCTACACCTTC
NA,NA,TRBJ2-2,TRBV10-1,CASSSGTGELFF,TGCGCCAGCAGTAGCGGGACCGGGGAGCTGTTTTTT
NA,NA,TRBJ2-3,TRBV12-2,CASRLSSGGLVDLSTDTQYF,TGTGCAAGTCGTTTGTCTAGCGGGGGGCTGGTGGACCTTAGCACAGATACGCAGTATTTT
NA,TRBD2,TRBJ2-2,TRBV19,CASSIFRGGFTGELFF,TGTGCCAGTAGTATTTTCCGGGGGGGATTCACCGGGGAGCTGTTTTTT
NA,TRBD1,TRBJ1-1,TRBV19,CASSPQGWTEAFF,TGTGCCAGTAGTCCACAGGGGTGGACTGAAGCTTTCTTT